This T cell receptor (beta chain) was recorded in a study of blood T cell repertoires in COVID-19. Using immunoSEQ multiplex PCR, the repertoire was profiled, and TCRdb retains in-frame clones only, with some absent. The profile shows under 250,000 clones, approximately 86% of them singletons. The sequence derives from an older woman who had recovered from COVID-19. The sample comprised peripheral blood.

The CDR3 region is CASGQGPLGTEAFF. The CDR3 bases are TGTGCCAGCGGTCAGGGGCCATTAGGCACTGAAGCTTTCTTT. This rearrangement joins TRBV3-1 (or the pseudogene TRBV3-2) to TRBJ1-1, with D perhaps matching TRBD1 (6 bases). Trimming removed 8 bases from V and 4 bases from J, with 17 bases in between. Germline values: CDR1 LGHDT, CDR2 YNNKEL (reference sequence). CDR3 size: 14 residues.